These 17 T cell receptor beta chains originate from one sample sequenced in a study of control samples from healthy donors and cancer patients. Some clones are missing from TCRdb's copy, which holds only in-frame ones; the method was immunoSEQ multiplex PCR. The sample includes 100,000 to 150,000 clones, under 90% of them seen just once. Sequenced: PBMCs. Receptors were obtained from a man aged 45-65 years with head and neck cancer.

V gene TRBV5-1 combines with J gene TRBJ1-2, with TRBD1 matching 7 bases. The CDR3 is 16 residues long. Trimming removed 3 bases from V and 0 bases from J; junction bases left unmatched: 8. CDR1 and CDR2 (germline): SGHRS, YFSETQ. The CDR3: CASSSTWDSSNYGYTF. The CDR3 nucleotides are TGCGCCAGCAGCTCAACATGGGACAGCTCTAACTATGGCTACACCTTC.

The J gene is TRBJ2-7, the V gene TRBV3-1 (or the pseudogene TRBV3-2), with D perhaps matching TRBD1 or TRBD2 (5 bases each). V dropped 3 bases and J dropped 7 bases, with 10 bases sitting between them. Germline assignment: CDR1 LGHDT and CDR2 YNNKEL (reference sequence). The CDR3 covers 12 residues. CDR3 DNA: TGTGCCAGCAGCCACGGGGCCAGGGAGCAGTACTTC. As protein: CASSHGAREQYF.

CDR3 nucleotides: TGTGCCAGCAGCCCCGACATCAGGGGTTCCTCCTACGAGCAGTACTTC. This encodes CASSPDIRGSSYEQYF. The rearrangement uses TRBV7-6 and TRBJ2-7; tentative D call: TRBD1 (6 bases). The germline gives CDR1 SGHVS, CDR2 FNYEAQ. This CDR3 comprises 16 residues. V lost 5 bases and J 0 bases, leaving 17 bases between the germline ends.

The CDR3 reads CASSPPSGTQYF. The DNA of the CDR3 is TGTGCCAGCAGTCCCCCAAGCGGTACGCAGTATTTT. The chain recombines TRBV3-1 (or the pseudogene TRBV3-2) with TRBJ2-3; D is possibly TRBD2 (5 bases). The CDR3 runs to 12 residues. Germline CDR1 LGHDT, CDR2 YNNKEL (reference sequence). Trimming removed 6 bases at V and 8 bases at J, with 12 bases between.

The chain joins TRBV7-2 to TRBJ2-2, with D hard to call. CDR3 length: 14 residues. CDR1 and CDR2 from the germline V gene are SGHTA and FQGNSA. Trimming took 5 bases from V and 4 from J, leaving 11 bases between them. CDR3 in amino acids: CASSGQEGTGELFF. DNA of the CDR3: TGTGCCAGCAGCGGTCAGGAAGGCACCGGGGAGCTGTTTTTT.

The chain links TRBV14 to TRBJ1-2; D is unclear. The CDR3 consists of 13 residues. CDR1 is SGHDN, CDR2 FVKESK, per germline. V shed 3 bases and J shed 5 bases, with 10 bases lying between them. CDR3 amino acids: CASSQGRNYGYTF. Here the CDR3 DNA reads TGTGCCAGCAGCCAGGGCAGAAATTATGGCTACACCTTC.

This clone was seen more than once but under ten times. The chain recombines TRBV11-2 with TRBJ1-5; D is unresolved. CDR3 size: 15 residues. Trimming stripped 0 bases from V and 4 bases from J, with 10 bases between. CDR1 is SGHAT, CDR2 FQNNGV, per germline. As DNA, the CDR3 is TGTGCCAGCAGCTTAGATCCGGGGTTTAATCAGCCCCAGCATTTT. It translates to CASSLDPGFNQPQHF.

This clone was observed a single time. This chain connects TRBV11-3 to TRBJ2-3, with no clear D. The CDR3 spans 12 residues. With 5 bases removed from V and 7 bases from J, the gap between germline ends came to 10 bases. CDR1 SGHNT and CDR2 YENEEA come from the germline V gene. The DNA for the CDR3 is TGTGCCAGCAGCCTTCCGGACCATACGCAGTATTTT. Its protein product is CASSLPDHTQYF. Full variable domain (outside the CDR3, taken from reference TRBV11-3 and TRBJ2-3): EAGVVQSPRYKIIEKKQPVAFWCNPISGHNTLYWYLQNLGQGPELLIRYENEEAVDDSQLPKDRFSAERLKGVDSTLKIQPAELGDSAVYLCASSLPDHTQYFGPGTRLTVL.

V is TRBV5-6 and J is TRBJ2-7; maybe TRBD1 (6 bases). V lost 4 bases and J 3 bases, leaving 8 bases between the germline ends. The germline CDR1 and CDR2 sequences are SGHDT and YYEEEE. This CDR3 contains 12 residues. This chain's CDR3 is CASSLQGYEQYF. The DNA of the CDR3 is TGTGCCAGCAGCCTACAGGGCTACGAGCAGTACTTC.

This clone has only a few counts. The identical CDR3 is also encoded by other nucleotide sequences in the sample. V usage is TRBV15 and J usage is TRBJ2-1; no reliable D call. V lost 5 bases to trimming and J lost 8 bases, with 19 bases between them. The CDR3 totals 15 residues. Germline V lookup: CDR1 LNHNV, CDR2 YYDKDF (reference sequence). Written as DNA, the CDR3 is TGTGCCACCAGCGGTTGGGATCCCCCACTCGATGAGCAGTTCTTC. Protein sequence: CATSGWDPPLDEQFF.

This clone appeared a single time. J is TRBJ2-2 and V is TRBV19; D unclear. V lost 7 bases and J lost 5, with 20 bases in between. CDR1 LNHDA and CDR2 SQIVND come from the germline V gene (reference sequence). This CDR3 is 16 amino acids long. CDR3 coding DNA: TGTGCCAGTAACACCTTCGATTCTAAAGGGACCGGGGAGCTGTTTTTT. Amino acid sequence: CASNTFDSKGTGELFF.

The rearrangement links TRBV9 to TRBJ2-1, with D maybe TRBD1 (6 bases). Germline CDR1 reads SGDLS; CDR2 reads YYNGEE. The CDR3 has 15 amino acids. Trimming shortened V by 4 bases and J by 0 bases, and 11 bases separated the two germline ends. CDR3: CASSPTGSSYNEQFF. The CDR3 nucleotides read TGTGCCAGCAGCCCTACAGGGAGCTCCTACAATGAGCAGTTCTTC.

The chain has TRBV6-5 and TRBJ2-3; maybe TRBD2 (6 bases). In germline, CDR1 is MNHEY, CDR2 SVGAGI. V gave up 7 bases and J gave up 4 bases, with 15 bases separating them. This CDR3 has 14 residues. CDR3 DNA sequence: TGTGCCAGCACAGTTGGAGGGGTCCCAGATACGCAGTATTTT. Its translation: CASTVGGVPDTQYF.

The rearrangement links TRBV10-1 to TRBJ2-7; D call uncertain. V was pared by 3 bases and J by 2 bases, with 2 bases between. From germline, CDR1 is WNHNN and CDR2 SYGVQD (reference sequence). This CDR3 contains 11 residues. In DNA form, the CDR3 reads TGCGCCAGCAGTGAAGCCTACGAGCAGTACTTC. Translated: CASSEAYEQYF.

This chain links TRBV2 with TRBJ1-6; the D is unclear. CDR3 length: 11 amino acids. V dropped 5 bases and J dropped 13 bases, with 9 bases sitting between them. Germline CDR1 is SNHLY and CDR2 is FYNNEI. The CDR3 DNA sequence: TGTGCCAGCAGTACAAGGAGGCCCCTCCACTTT. Translation: CASSTRRPLHF. The full variable domain, rest sourced from reference TRBV2 and TRBJ1-6, is EPEVTQTPSHQVTQMGQEVILRCVPISNHLYFYWYRQILGQKVEFLVSFYNNEISEKSEIFDDQFSVERPDGSNFTLKIRSTKLEDSAMYFCASSTRRPLHFGNGTRLTVT.

The chain joins TRBV27 to TRBJ2-7, with 7 bases that match TRBD2. The CDR3 contains 13 residues. The ends lost 4 bases at V and 5 bases at J; junction bases unmatched: 5. The V gene's germline CDR1 is MNHEY and CDR2 SMNVEV (reference sequence). The CDR3 here is CASSSPSGHEQYF. The DNA of the CDR3 is TGTGCCAGCAGTTCCCCTAGCGGCCACGAGCAGTACTTC.

This chain uses TRBV9 with TRBJ1-1; TRBD1 agrees at 10 bases. V trimming: 0 bases; J trimming: 4 bases; junction bases outside the gene matches: 3. This CDR3 spans 15 amino acids. Germline CDR1 is SGDLS and CDR2 is YYNGEE. The CDR3 protein is CASSVVGQGGTEAFF. As DNA, the CDR3 is TGTGCCAGCAGCGTAGTAGGACAGGGGGGCACTGAAGCTTTCTTT.